Below are 19 T cell receptor beta chains sequenced from a single sample in a study of shared clonotypes between healthy human individuals. Naive CD8 cells lacked CD45RO, underwent positive selection for CCR7 and left out terminally differentiated effector memory CD45RA+ cells. Clones were read by immunoSEQ multiplex PCR, and TCRdb kept only the in-frame ones, dropping some. The sample has around 610,000 clones, approximately 96% seen once. Sample: naive CD8+ T cells sorted from blood. Receptor source: a woman aged 25 to 39 in good health.

V and J are TRBV28 and TRBJ2-7; D perhaps matches TRBD2 (5 bases). The germline V and J ends were trimmed by 3 bases and 4 bases, with 16 bases remaining between them. This CDR3 has 15 amino acids. The V gene's germline CDR1 is MDHEN and CDR2 SYDVKM. In nucleotides, the CDR3 is TGTGCCAGCAGTTTCACCGGGGAAGAGAGTTACGAGCAGTACTTC. This codes for CASSFTGEESYEQYF.

J is TRBJ1-1 and V is TRBV5-6; the D is unclear. Germline lookup yields CDR1 SGHDT and CDR2 YYEEEE. The CDR3 is 15 residues long. V was cut by 3 bases and J by 7 bases, with 19 bases left in between. CDR3 nucleotide sequence: TGTGCCAGCAGCTCCCGGGGAGGGTCAAAATTTGAAGCTTTCTTT. Translation: CASSSRGGSKFEAFF.

The chain links TRBV19 to TRBJ2-1; TRBD2 agrees at 9 bases. Germline V gene lookup returns CDR1 LNHDA and CDR2 SQIVND (reference sequence). The CDR3 has 15 residues. The J segment lost 5 bases and the V segment lost 4 bases, leaving 6 bases of the junction unmatched. The CDR3 DNA is TGTGCCAGTAGTAAACTAGCGGGCCATGACAATGAGCAGTTCTTC. It translates to CASSKLAGHDNEQFF.

The chain employs TRBV27 and TRBJ1-4; 9 bases match TRBD1. J lost 7 bases, V lost 2 bases, and 5 bases had no gene match. The CDR3 is 15 residues long. Per germline, CDR1 MNHEY and CDR2 SMNVEV (reference sequence). The CDR3 reads CASSLVTGGSEKLFF. In nucleotides, the CDR3 is TGTGCCAGCAGTTTAGTGACAGGGGGTAGTGAAAAACTGTTTTTT.

The chain is built from TRBV4-1 and TRBJ1-6, with D perhaps matching TRBD1 (5 bases). V was shortened by 0 bases and J by 7 bases, with 13 bases between the two germline ends. The germline gives CDR1 MGHRA, CDR2 YSYEKL. This CDR3 is built from 16 residues. The CDR3 nucleotides read TGCGCCAGCAGCCAAGACGGTGGGGGGACGAATTCACCCCTCCACTTT. Translating gives CASSQDGGGTNSPLHF.

The V and J genes are TRBV5-6 and TRBJ2-1; D is tentatively TRBD1 or TRBD2 (5 bases each). Deletions cut 4 bases from V and 10 bases from J, with 12 bases between. The germline gives CDR1 SGHDT, CDR2 YYEEEE. This CDR3 contains 12 residues. CDR3 DNA sequence: TGTGCCAGCAGCGCTCTCGGGGACGAGCAGTTCTTC. It specifies CASSALGDEQFF.

The chain combines TRBV6-5 with TRBJ1-2; 8 bases fit TRBD1. CDR1 is MNHEY, CDR2 SVGAGI, per germline. After removal of 2 bases from V and 4 bases from J, the junction contained 3 bases not matched to a gene. This CDR3 is 14 amino acids long. The CDR3 DNA reads TGTGCCAGCAGTTACGGACAGGGCGGCTATGGCTACACCTTC. Protein sequence: CASSYGQGGYGYTF.

The V call is TRBV5-6, the J call TRBJ2-7; weak D call: TRBD1 (5 bases). The germline V and J ends were trimmed by 2 bases and 0 bases, with 6 bases remaining between them. The CDR3 has 13 amino acids. Germline assignment: CDR1 SGHDT and CDR2 YYEEEE. The CDR3 region has the DNA TGTGCCAGCAGCTTAGGGGTCTCCTACGAGCAGTACTTC. Its translation: CASSLGVSYEQYF.

The chain combines TRBV5-5 with TRBJ1-1; tentative D call: TRBD1 (5 bases). Trimming took 4 bases from V and 6 from J, leaving 10 bases between them. This CDR3 is built from 12 residues. Germline CDR1 is SGHKS and CDR2 is YYEKEE (reference sequence). DNA of the CDR3: TGTGCCAGCAGCAACCTCAGGGCTGAAGCTTTCTTT. This encodes CASSNLRAEAFF.

In its sample, this clone was seen once. The chain is built from TRBV2 and TRBJ2-7; 9 bases fit TRBD2. Germline V gene lookup returns CDR1 SNHLY and CDR2 FYNNEI. The CDR3 has 15 amino acids. V was pared by 1 base and J by 4 bases, with 5 bases of the junction left unmatched. The CDR3 bases are TGTGCCAGCAGTGAAGAGGGCGGGGGGGTTTACGAGCAGTACTTC. Its protein product is CASSEEGGGVYEQYF.

This rearrangement joins TRBV11-3 to TRBJ2-5, with 8 positions matching TRBD1. Germline V gene data show CDR1 as SGHNT and CDR2 as YENEEA. The CDR3 loop spans 15 amino acids. Trimming removed 5 bases from V and 4 bases from J; junction bases left unmatched: 9. The CDR3 nucleotides are TGTGCCAGCAGCAGCAGGGGGCAAGTGGGAGAGACCCAGTACTTC. It yields the protein CASSSRGQVGETQYF.

This chain uses TRBV4-1 with TRBJ2-4; possible D gene TRBD1, 5 bases. Germline loops: CDR1 MGHRA, CDR2 YSYEKL. The V gene lost 1 base and the J gene lost 8 bases, with 9 bases spanning the gap. The CDR3 loop spans 13 amino acids. In nucleotides, the CDR3 is TGCGCCAGCAGCCAAGTAGGGGCGTACATTCAGTACTTC. Translating it yields CASSQVGAYIQYF.

The chain uses TRBV6-1 and TRBJ1-1; D is possibly TRBD1 (6 bases). Trimming removed 7 bases from V and 11 bases from J, with 23 bases in between. The CDR3 length is 14 residues. From germline, CDR1 is MNHNS and CDR2 SASEGT. The CDR3 sequence: CASTSKGVWKSAFF. CDR3 DNA sequence: TGTGCCAGCACCTCGAAGGGGGTGTGGAAGTCGGCTTTCTTT.

The rearrangement uses TRBV19 and TRBJ1-2, with a weak D call TRBD1 (6 bases). CDR3 length equals 14 residues. V was shortened by 6 bases and J by 3 bases, with 14 bases between the two germline ends. CDR1 is LNHDA, CDR2 SQIVND, per germline (reference sequence). The CDR3 sequence is CASRDSPEYYGYTF. DNA for the CDR3: TGTGCCAGTAGGGACAGCCCAGAATACTATGGCTACACCTTC.

The chain carries TRBV2 and TRBJ2-1, with D unclear. Trimming stripped 6 bases from V and 6 bases from J, with 12 bases between. The CDR3 is 13 residues long. Germline lookup yields CDR1 SNHLY and CDR2 FYNNEI. The CDR3 DNA sequence: TGTGCCAGCAGCATAAACTTGGGCAATGAGCAGTTCTTC. Its protein product is CASSINLGNEQFF.

The CDR3 here is CASSGWPFAPESNTGELFF. The CDR3 DNA reads as TGTGCCAGCAGCGGCTGGCCTTTTGCCCCGGAATCGAACACCGGGGAGCTGTTTTTT. The chain links TRBV28 to TRBJ2-2; no reliable D call. V lost 6 bases and J 0 bases, leaving 23 bases between the germline ends. The CDR3 has 19 amino acids. Germline V gene sequence: CDR1 MDHEN, CDR2 SYDVKM.

The sample holds a few counts of this clone. In the same sample, other DNA sequences code for this CDR3. V usage is TRBV19 and J usage is TRBJ1-5, with 9 bases identical to TRBD1. Looked up from germline, CDR1 is LNHDA and CDR2 is SQIVND (reference sequence). The CDR3 runs to 14 residues. Losses at the gene ends were 3 bases for V and 5 bases for J; bases not matched to a gene: 2. The CDR3 region has the DNA TGTGCCAGTAGTATGGGACAGGGTTATCAGCCCCAGCATTTT. It encodes CASSMGQGYQPQHF.

The chain recombines TRBV28 with TRBJ1-2; 7 nucleotides agree with TRBD1. Germline V gives CDR1 MDHEN, CDR2 SYDVKM. This CDR3 region has 17 residues. The trim removed 2 bases at V and 2 bases at J, leaving 11 bases unmatched. The CDR3 here is CASSLGPSTGLNYGYTF. CDR3 nucleotide sequence: TGTGCCAGCAGTTTAGGACCCTCGACAGGGCTCAACTATGGCTACACCTTC.

V and J are TRBV13 and TRBJ2-3; D ambiguous. The CDR3 runs 15 residues. The germline V gene encodes CDR1 PRHDT and CDR2 FYEKMQ (reference sequence). V dropped 2 bases and J dropped 4 bases, with 13 bases sitting between them. Written as DNA, the CDR3 is TGTGCCAGCAGCTTATTTGAGAGCTCGTCAGATACGCAGTATTTT. It codes for CASSLFESSSDTQYF.